This T cell receptor (beta chain) was identified in a study of shared clonotypes between healthy human individuals. TCRdb keeps only in-frame clones here, not all; method: immunoSEQ multiplex PCR. The repertoire consists of around 1,100,000 clones, with approximately 80% occurring once and the leading ten covering approximately 0.9%. Unmatched junction bases numbered 8, after V lost 1 base and J lost 8 bases. This CDR3 has 16 amino acids. Germline values: CDR1 SEHNR, CDR2 FQNEAQ (reference sequence). This sequence was found in a man between 18 and 29 years old in good health. Some clones in this sample may be carry-over from other donors' samples. The gene calls are TRBV7-9 and TRBJ2-1; 10 bases map to TRBD2. The sequencing input was memory CD4+ T cells from PBMCs. Regarding subset: CD45RA-negative fraction. CDR3 sequence reads: CASSLVLSSGSHEQFF. CDR3 DNA sequence: TGTGCCAGCAGCTTAGTATTGTCTAGCGGGAGTCATGAGCAGTTCTTC.